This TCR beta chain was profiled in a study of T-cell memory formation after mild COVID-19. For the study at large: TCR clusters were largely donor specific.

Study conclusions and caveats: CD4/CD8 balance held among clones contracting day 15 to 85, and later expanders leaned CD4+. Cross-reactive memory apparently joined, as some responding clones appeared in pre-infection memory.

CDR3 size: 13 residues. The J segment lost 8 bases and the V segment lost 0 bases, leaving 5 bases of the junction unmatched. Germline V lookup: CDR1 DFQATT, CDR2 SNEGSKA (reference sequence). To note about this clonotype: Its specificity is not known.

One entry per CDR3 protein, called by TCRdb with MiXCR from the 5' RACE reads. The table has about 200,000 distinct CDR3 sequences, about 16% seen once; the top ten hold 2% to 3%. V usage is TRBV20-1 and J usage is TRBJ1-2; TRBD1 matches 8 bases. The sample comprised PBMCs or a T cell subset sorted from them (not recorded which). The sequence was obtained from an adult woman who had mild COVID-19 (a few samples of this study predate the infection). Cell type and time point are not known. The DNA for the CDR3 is TGCAGTGCTAGAGATCAGGGGGCGGGAGGCTACACCTTC. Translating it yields CSARDQGAGGYTF.